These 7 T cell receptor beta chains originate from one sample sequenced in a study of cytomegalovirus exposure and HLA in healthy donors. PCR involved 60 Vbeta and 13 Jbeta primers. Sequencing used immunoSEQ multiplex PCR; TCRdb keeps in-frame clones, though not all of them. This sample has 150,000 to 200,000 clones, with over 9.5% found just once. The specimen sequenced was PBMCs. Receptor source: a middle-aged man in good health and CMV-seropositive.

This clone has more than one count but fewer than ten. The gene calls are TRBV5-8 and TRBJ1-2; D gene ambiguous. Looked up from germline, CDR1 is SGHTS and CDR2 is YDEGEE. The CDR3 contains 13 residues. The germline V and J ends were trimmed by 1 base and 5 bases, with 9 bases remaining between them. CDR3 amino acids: CASSLSPFYGYTF. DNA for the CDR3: TGTGCCAGCAGCTTGAGCCCCTTTTATGGCTACACCTTC.

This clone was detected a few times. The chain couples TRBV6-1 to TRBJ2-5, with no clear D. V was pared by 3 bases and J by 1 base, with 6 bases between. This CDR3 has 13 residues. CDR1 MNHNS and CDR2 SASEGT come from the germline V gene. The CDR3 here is CASSDSPQETQYF. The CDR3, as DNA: TGTGCCAGCAGTGACAGTCCCCAAGAGACCCAGTACTTC.

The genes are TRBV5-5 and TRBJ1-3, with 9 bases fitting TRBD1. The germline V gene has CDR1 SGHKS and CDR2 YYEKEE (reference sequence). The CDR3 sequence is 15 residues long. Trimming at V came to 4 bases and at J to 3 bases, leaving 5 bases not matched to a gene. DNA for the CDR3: TGTGCCAGCAGCATCGACAGGGGGAGTGGAAACACCATATATTTT. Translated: CASSIDRGSGNTIYF.

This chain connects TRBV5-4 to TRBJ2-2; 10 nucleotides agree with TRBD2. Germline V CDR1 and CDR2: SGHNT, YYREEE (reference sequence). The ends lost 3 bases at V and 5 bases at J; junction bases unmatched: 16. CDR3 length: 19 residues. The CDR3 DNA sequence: TGTGCCAGCAGCTATACCTCGCAAGTTAGCGGGGGGATAACCGGGGAGCTGTTTTTT. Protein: CASSYTSQVSGGITGELFF.

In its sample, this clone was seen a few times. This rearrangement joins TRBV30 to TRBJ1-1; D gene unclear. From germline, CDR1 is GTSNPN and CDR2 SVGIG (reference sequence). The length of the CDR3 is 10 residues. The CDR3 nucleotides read TGTGAATGGCAAGTTACTGAAGCTTTCTTT. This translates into CEWQVTEAFF.

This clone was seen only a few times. The CDR3 sequence is CASSPDRAPTTEAFF. CDR3 nucleotide sequence: TGCGCCAGCAGCCCCGACAGAGCACCTACGACTGAAGCTTTCTTT. The chain couples TRBV5-1 to TRBJ1-1; maybe TRBD1 (5 bases). The germline V gene has CDR1 SGHRS and CDR2 YFSETQ. CDR3 length equals 15 residues. Trimming removed 4 bases at V and 5 bases at J, with 18 bases between.

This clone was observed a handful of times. CDR3 coding DNA: TGTGCCAGCAGCTTAGCTTTGCGGGGGGGCTACAATGAGCAGTTCTTC. As protein: CASSLALRGGYNEQFF. The V and J genes are TRBV7-9 and TRBJ2-1; 9 positions match TRBD2. This CDR3 has 16 residues. The germline V gene encodes CDR1 SEHNR and CDR2 FQNEAQ (reference sequence). J lost 3 bases, V lost 0 bases, and 3 bases had no gene match.